This T cell receptor (beta chain) was observed in a study of control samples from healthy donors and cancer patients. The table came from immunoSEQ multiplex PCR; TCRdb's copy has only in-frame clones and leaves some out. The table lists some 95,000 clones, 70% to 90% of them singletons. The CDR3 spans 15 residues. V was trimmed by 3 bases and J by 0 bases, leaving 9 bases between them. Germline-derived CDR1 and CDR2 are LNHDA and SQIVND (reference sequence). J is TRBJ2-1 and V is TRBV19, with D unclear. Material: blood. The sequence came from a man aged 30 to 39 in good health. CDR3 in amino acids: CASSIERSSYNEQFF. Here the CDR3 DNA reads TGTGCCAGTAGTATCGAACGGAGCTCCTACAATGAGCAGTTCTTC.